One sample yielded the 7 T cell receptor beta chains listed below, sequenced in a study of shared clonotypes between healthy human individuals. Here immunoSEQ multiplex PCR was the method, and the copy in TCRdb shows in-frame clones only, minus some. The sample holds under 850,000 clones, 80% to 95% seen once. CD45RO-negative cells were positively selected for CCR7, leaving out terminally differentiated effector memory CD45RA+ cells. The sample consisted of naive CD8+ T cells sorted from blood. The receptors were gathered from a man in his thirties or forties in good health.

The V call is TRBV10-1, the J call TRBJ2-3; D is undetermined. The CDR3 is 13 amino acids. V lost 3 bases to trimming and J lost 5 bases, with 9 bases between them. Germline CDR1 reads WNHNN; CDR2 reads SYGVQD (reference sequence). The CDR3 sequence: CASSEGMVDTQYF. Written as DNA, the CDR3 is TGCGCCAGCAGTGAAGGGATGGTAGATACGCAGTATTTT.

The chain has TRBV7-9 and TRBJ2-2; the match to TRBD2 covers 10 bases. Per the germline V gene, CDR1 is SEHNR and CDR2 is FQNEAQ (reference sequence). Losses at the gene ends were 5 bases for V and 0 bases for J; bases not matched to a gene: 6. The CDR3 contains 17 residues. The chain's CDR3 is CASSPILAGANTGELFF. CDR3 DNA sequence: TGTGCCAGCAGCCCAATCCTAGCGGGAGCGAACACCGGGGAGCTGTTTTTT.

V usage is TRBV5-1 and J usage is TRBJ2-1; 10 nucleotides align to TRBD2. Germline V lookup: CDR1 SGHRS, CDR2 YFSETQ. After removal of 0 bases from V and 3 bases from J, the junction contained 3 bases not matched to a gene. The CDR3 runs to 16 residues. CDR3 amino acids: CASSLDRTSGYNEQFF. The CDR3 DNA sequence: TGCGCCAGCAGCTTGGATAGGACTAGCGGCTACAATGAGCAGTTCTTC.

The rearrangement uses TRBV27 and TRBJ2-1; D is ambiguous. This CDR3 is 12 amino acids long. Looked up from germline, CDR1 is MNHEY and CDR2 is SMNVEV (reference sequence). V was trimmed by 6 bases and J by 8 bases, leaving 11 bases between them. DNA of the CDR3: TGTGCCAGCAGGACGGGCCGTCATGAGCAGTTCTTC. Protein: CASRTGRHEQFF.

The V call is TRBV27, the J call TRBJ1-3; a weak D match, TRBD1 (5 bases). The CDR3 covers 15 residues. Germline CDR1 is MNHEY and CDR2 is SMNVEV (reference sequence). Between the trimmed V and J ends, which lost 3 bases and 2 bases, there was a span of 11 bases. The CDR3 DNA sequence: TGTGCCAGCAGTTTGTCGTGGGACCCTGGAAACACCATATATTTT. Encoded protein: CASSLSWDPGNTIYF.

The J gene is TRBJ1-1, the V gene TRBV4-1; the D gene is possibly TRBD1 (6 bases). The CDR3 sequence is 17 residues long. Germline CDR1 is MGHRA and CDR2 is YSYEKL. V lost 1 base and J lost 4, with 19 bases in between. As DNA, the CDR3 is TGCGCCAGCAGCCAAGTGTGGGCGTCCGGGACACCCACTGAAGCTTTCTTT. Translated: CASSQVWASGTPTEAFF.

This chain links TRBV20-1 with TRBJ2-1; 7 nucleotides match TRBD1. Unmatched junction bases numbered 3, after V lost 6 bases and J lost 7 bases. CDR3 length: 11 residues. CDR1 and CDR2 from the germline V gene are DFQATT and SNEGSKA (reference sequence). The CDR3 protein is CSAPRGNEQFF. CDR3 DNA sequence: TGCAGTGCCCCCAGGGGGAATGAGCAGTTCTTC.